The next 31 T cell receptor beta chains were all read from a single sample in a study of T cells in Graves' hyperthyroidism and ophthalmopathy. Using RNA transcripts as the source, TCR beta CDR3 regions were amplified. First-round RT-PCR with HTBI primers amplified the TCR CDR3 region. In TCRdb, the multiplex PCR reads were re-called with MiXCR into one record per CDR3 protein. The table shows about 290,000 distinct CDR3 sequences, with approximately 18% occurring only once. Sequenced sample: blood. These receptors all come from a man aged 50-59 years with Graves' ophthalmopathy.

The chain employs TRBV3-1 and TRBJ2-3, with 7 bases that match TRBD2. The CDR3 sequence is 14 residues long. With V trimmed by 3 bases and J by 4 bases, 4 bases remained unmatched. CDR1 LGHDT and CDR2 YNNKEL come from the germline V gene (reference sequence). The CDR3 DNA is TGTGCCAGCAGCCATCGGGGGGTTGCAGATACGCAGTATTTT. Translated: CASSHRGVADTQYF.

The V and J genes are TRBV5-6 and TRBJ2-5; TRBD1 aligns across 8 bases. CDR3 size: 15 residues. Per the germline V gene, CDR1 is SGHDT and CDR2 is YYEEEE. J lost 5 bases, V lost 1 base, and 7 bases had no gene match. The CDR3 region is CASSLRQGWYETQYF. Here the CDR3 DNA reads TGTGCCAGCAGCTTGAGACAGGGGTGGTATGAGACCCAGTACTTC.

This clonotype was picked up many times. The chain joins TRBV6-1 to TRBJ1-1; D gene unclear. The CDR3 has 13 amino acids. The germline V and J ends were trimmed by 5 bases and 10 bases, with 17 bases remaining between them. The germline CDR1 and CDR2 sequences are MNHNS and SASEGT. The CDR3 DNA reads TGTGCCAGCAGTAGACGATCCTTGGGCAGAGCTTTCTTT. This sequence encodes CASSRRSLGRAFF.

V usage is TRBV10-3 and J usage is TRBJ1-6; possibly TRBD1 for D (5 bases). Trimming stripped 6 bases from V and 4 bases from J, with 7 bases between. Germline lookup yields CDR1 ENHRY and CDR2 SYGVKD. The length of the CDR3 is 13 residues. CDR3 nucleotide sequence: TGTGCCATCAGCGACAGTTATAATTCACCCCTCCACTTT. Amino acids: CAISDSYNSPLHF.

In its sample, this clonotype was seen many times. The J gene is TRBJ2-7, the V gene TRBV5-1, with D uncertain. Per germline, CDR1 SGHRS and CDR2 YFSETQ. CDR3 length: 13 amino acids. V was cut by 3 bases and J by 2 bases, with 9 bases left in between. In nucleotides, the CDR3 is TGCGCCAGCAGCTCGGACGGTACCTACGAGCAGTACTTC. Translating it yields CASSSDGTYEQYF.

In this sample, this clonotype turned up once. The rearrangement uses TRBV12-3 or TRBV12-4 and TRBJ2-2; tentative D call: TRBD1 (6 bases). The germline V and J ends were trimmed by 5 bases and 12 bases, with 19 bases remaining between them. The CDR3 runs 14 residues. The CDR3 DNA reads TGTGCCAGCAGTGAGGGACAACCGAGTCGGCAGCTGTTTTTT. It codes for CASSEGQPSRQLFF.

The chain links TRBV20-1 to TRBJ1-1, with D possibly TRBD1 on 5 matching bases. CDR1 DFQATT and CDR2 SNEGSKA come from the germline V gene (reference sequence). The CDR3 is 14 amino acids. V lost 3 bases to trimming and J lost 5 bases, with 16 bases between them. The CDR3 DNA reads TGCAGTGCTAGTGGGGCACTGGGGATGACTGAAGCTTTCTTT. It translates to CSASGALGMTEAFF.

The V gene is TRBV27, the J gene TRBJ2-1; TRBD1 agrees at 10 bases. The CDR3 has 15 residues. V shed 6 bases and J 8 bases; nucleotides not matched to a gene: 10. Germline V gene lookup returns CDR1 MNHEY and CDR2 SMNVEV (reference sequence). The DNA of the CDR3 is TGTGCCAGCAGAAAGGGACAGGGGCCCGACCATGAGCAGTTCTTC. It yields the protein CASRKGQGPDHEQFF.

Here the CDR3 DNA reads TGTGCCAGCAGTCCGGGACTAGCGAGAGTGAGTCTCGGGACAGATACGCAGTATTTT. Residues: CASSPGLARVSLGTDTQYF. The J gene is TRBJ2-3, the V gene TRBV27, with 10 positions matching TRBD2. The junction had 17 bases not matched to a gene; V was cut back by 5 bases and J by 3 bases. The CDR3 is 19 residues long. Germline V gene sequence: CDR1 MNHEY, CDR2 SMNVEV (reference sequence).

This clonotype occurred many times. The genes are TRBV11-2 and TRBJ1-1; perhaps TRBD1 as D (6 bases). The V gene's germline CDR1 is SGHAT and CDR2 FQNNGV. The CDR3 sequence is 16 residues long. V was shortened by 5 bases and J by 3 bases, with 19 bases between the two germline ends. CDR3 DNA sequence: TGTGCCAGCAGCCTTTTCCCAAAGGGGGTAGACACTGAAGCTTTCTTT. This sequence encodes CASSLFPKGVDTEAFF.

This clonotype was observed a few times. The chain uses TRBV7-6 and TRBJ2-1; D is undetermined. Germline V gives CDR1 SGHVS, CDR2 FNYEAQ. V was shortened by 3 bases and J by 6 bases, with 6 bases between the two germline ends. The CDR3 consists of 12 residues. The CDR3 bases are TGTGCCAGCAGCTTCTCCCCCAATGAGCAGTTCTTC. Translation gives CASSFSPNEQFF. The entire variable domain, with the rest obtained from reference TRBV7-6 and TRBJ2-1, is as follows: GAGVSQSPRYKVTKRGQDVALRCDPISGHVSLYWYRQALGQGPEFLTYFNYEAQQDKSGLPNDRFSAERPEGSISTLTIQRTEQRDSAMYRCASSFSPNEQFFGPGTRLTVL.

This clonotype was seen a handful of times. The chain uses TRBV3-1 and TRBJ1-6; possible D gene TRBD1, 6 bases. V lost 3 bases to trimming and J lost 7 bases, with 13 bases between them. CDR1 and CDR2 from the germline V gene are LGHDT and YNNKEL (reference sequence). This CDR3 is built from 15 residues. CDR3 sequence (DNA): TGTGCCAGCAGCCATTCCCGGACAGTCAATTCACCCCTCCACTTT. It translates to CASSHSRTVNSPLHF.

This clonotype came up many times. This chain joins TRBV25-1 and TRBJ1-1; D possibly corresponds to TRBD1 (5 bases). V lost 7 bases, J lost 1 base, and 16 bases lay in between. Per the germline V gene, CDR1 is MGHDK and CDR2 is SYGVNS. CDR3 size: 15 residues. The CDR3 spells CASTNLGTGNTEAFF. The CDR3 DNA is TGTGCCAGCACCAACCTAGGGACGGGGAACACTGAAGCTTTCTTT.

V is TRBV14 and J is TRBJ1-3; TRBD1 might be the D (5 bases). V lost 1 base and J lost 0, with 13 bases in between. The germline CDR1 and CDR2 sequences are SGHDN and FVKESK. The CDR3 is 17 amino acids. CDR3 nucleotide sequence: TGTGCCAGCAGCCAAGGTCGGGGCACCAGCTCTGGAAACACCATATATTTT. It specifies CASSQGRGTSSGNTIYF.

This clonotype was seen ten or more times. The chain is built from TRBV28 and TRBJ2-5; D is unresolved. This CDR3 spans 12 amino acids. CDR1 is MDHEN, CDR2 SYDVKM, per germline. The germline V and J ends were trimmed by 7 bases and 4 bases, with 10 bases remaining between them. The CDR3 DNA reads TGTGCCAGCATGATCTTGGGAGAGACCCAGTACTTC. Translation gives CASMILGETQYF.

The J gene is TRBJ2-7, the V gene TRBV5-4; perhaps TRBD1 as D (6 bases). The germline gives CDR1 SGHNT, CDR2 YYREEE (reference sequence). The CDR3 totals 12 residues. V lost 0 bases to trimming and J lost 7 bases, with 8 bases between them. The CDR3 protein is CASSLAGEEQYF. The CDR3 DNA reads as TGTGCCAGCAGCTTGGCAGGGGAGGAGCAGTACTTC.

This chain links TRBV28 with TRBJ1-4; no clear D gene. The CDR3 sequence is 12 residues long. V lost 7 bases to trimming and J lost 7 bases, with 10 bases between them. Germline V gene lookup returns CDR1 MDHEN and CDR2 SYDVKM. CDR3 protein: CASNGVGEKLFF. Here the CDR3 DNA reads TGTGCCAGCAATGGGGTTGGTGAAAAACTGTTTTTT.

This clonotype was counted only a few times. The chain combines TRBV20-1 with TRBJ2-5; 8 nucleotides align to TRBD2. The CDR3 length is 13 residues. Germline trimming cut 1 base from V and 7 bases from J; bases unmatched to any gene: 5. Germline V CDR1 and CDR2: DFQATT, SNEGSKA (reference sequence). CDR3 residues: CSARVSGIGTQYF. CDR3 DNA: TGCAGTGCTAGAGTTAGCGGGATCGGGACCCAGTACTTC.

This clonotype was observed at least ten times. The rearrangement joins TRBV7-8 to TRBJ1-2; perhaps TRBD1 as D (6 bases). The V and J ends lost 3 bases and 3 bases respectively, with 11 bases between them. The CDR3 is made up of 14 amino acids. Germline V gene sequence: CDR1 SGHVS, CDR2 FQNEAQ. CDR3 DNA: TGTGCCAGCAGCTTCCGGGACACGTACTATGGCTACACCTTC. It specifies CASSFRDTYYGYTF. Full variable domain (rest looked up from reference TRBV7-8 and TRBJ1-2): GAGVSQSPRYKVAKRGQDVALRCDPISGHVSLFWYQQALGQGPEFLTYFQNEAQLDKSGLPSDRFFAERPEGSVSTLKIQRTQQEDSAVYLCASSFRDTYYGYTFGSGTRLTVV.

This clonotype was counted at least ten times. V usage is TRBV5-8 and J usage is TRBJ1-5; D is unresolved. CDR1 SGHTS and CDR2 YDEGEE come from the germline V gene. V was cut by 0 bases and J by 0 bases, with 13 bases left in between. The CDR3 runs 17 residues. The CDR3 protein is CASSLESVLYSNQPQHF. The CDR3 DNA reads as TGTGCCAGCAGCTTGGAGTCGGTCTTATATAGCAATCAGCCCCAGCATTTT.

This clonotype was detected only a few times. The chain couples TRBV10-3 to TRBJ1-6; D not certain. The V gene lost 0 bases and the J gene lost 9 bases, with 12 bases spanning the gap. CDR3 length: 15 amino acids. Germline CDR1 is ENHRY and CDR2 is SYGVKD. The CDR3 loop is CAISESKRLLSPLHF. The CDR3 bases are TGTGCCATCAGTGAGTCGAAGAGGCTACTTTCACCCCTCCACTTT.

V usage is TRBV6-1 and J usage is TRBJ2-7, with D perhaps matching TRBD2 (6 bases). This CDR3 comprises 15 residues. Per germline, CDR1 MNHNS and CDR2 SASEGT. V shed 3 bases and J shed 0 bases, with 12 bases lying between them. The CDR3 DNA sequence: TGTGCCAGCAGTGACAGGGACGGGAGCTCCTACGAGCAGTACTTC. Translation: CASSDRDGSSYEQYF.

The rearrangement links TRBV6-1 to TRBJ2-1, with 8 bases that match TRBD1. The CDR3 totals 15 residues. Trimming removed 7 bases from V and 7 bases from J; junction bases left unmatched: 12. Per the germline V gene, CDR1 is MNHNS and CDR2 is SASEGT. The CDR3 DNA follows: TGTGCCAGCACCGAATACCGGACAGGGCCGAATGAGCAGTTCTTC. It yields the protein CASTEYRTGPNEQFF.

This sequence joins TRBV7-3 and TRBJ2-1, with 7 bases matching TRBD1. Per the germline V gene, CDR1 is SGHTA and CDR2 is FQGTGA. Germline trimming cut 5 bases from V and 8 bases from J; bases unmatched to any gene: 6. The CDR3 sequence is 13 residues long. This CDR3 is CASSPGQHDEQFF. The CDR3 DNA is TGTGCCAGCAGCCCGGGACAGCACGATGAGCAGTTCTTC.

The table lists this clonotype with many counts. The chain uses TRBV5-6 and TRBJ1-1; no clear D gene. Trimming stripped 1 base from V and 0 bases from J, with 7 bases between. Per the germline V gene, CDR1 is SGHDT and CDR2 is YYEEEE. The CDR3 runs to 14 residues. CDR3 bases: TGTGCCAGCAGCTTGTGGCGGTTGAACACTGAAGCTTTCTTT. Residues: CASSLWRLNTEAFF.

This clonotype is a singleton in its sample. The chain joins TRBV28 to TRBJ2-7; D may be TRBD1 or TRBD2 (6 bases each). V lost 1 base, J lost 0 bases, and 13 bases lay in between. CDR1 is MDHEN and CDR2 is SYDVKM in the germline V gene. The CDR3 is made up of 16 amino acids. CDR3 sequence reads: CASSLSGGGYSYEQYF. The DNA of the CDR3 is TGTGCCAGCAGTTTATCCGGGGGCGGATACTCCTACGAGCAGTACTTC.

The chain's CDR3 is CATNGRSYNEQFF. The CDR3 DNA sequence: TGTGCCACCAACGGGAGGTCCTACAATGAGCAGTTCTTC. The chain couples TRBV12-3 or TRBV12-4 to TRBJ2-1, with TRBD2 matching 7 bases. CDR3 length: 13 amino acids. After removal of 10 bases from V and 1 base from J, the junction contained 4 bases not matched to a gene.

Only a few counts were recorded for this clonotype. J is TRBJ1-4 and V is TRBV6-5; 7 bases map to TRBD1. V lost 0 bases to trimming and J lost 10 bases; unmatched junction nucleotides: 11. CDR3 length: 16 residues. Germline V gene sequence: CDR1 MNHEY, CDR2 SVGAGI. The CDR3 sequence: CASSYSRQGGIGKLFF. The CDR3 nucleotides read TGTGCCAGCAGTTACTCCAGACAGGGAGGGATTGGAAAACTGTTTTTT.

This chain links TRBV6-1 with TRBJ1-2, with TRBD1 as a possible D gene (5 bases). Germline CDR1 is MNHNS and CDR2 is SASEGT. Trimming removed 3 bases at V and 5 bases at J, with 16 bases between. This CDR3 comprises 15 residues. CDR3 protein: CASSDRGIRGYGYTF. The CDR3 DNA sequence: TGTGCCAGCAGTGATAGGGGAATTCGGGGGTATGGCTACACCTTC.

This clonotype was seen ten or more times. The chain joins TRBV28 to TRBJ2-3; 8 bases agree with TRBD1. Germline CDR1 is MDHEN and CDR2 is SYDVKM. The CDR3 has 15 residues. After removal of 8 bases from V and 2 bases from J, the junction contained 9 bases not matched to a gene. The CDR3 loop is CASVRTGGVTDTQYF. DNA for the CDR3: TGTGCCAGCGTCCGAACAGGGGGAGTCACAGATACGCAGTATTTT.

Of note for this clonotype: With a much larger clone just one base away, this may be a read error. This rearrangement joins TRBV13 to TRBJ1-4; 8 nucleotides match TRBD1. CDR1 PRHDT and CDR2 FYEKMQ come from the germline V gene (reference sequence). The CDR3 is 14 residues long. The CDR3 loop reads CASSPGQGEEKLLF. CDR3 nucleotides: TGTGCCAGCAGCCCCGGACAGGGAGAGGAAAAACTGCTTTTT.